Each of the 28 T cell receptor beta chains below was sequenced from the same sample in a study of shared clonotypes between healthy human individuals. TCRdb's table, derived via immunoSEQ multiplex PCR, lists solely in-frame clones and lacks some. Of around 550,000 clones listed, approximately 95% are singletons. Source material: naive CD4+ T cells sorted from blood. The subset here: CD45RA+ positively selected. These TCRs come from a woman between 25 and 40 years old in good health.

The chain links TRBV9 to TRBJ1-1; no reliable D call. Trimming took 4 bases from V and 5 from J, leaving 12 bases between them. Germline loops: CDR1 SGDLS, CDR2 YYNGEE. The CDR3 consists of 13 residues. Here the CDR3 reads CASSFTGRTEAFF. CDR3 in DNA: TGTGCCAGCAGCTTTACGGGAAGAACTGAAGCTTTCTTT. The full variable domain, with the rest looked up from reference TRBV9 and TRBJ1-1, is DSGVTQTPKHLITATGQRVTLRCSPRSGDLSVYWYQQSLDQGLQFLIQYYNGEERAKGNILERFSAQQFPDLHSELNLSSLELGDSALYFCASSFTGRTEAFFGQGTRLTVV.

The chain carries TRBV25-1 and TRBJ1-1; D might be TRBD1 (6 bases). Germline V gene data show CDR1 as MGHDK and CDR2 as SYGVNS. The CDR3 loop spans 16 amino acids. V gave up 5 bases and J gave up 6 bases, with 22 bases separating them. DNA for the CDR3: TGTGCCAGCAGTCCCCCCCGCCGAGGGGGTCGGGCTGAAGCTTTCTTT. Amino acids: CASSPPRRGGRAEAFF.

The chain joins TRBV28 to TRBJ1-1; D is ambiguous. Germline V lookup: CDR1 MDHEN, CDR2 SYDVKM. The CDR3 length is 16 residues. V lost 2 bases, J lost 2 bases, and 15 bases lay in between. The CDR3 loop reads CASSLIPRDQNTEAFF. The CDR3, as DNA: TGTGCCAGCAGTTTAATCCCCCGCGACCAAAACACTGAAGCTTTCTTT.

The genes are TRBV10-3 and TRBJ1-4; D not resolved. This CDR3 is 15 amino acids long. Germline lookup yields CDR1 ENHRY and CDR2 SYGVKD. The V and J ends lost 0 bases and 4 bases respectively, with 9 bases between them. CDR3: CAISESDRNNEKLFF. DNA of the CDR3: TGTGCCATCAGTGAGTCCGACCGTAATAATGAAAAACTGTTTTTT.

The CDR3: CATSRAGQATNEKLFF. In DNA, the CDR3 is TGTGCCACCAGCAGAGCCGGACAGGCAACTAATGAAAAACTGTTTTTT. This rearrangement joins TRBV15 to TRBJ1-4, with TRBD1 matching 7 bases. Trimming took 1 base from V and 0 from J; bases not matched to a gene: 2. In germline, CDR1 is LNHNV, CDR2 YYDKDF (reference sequence). This CDR3 has 16 residues.

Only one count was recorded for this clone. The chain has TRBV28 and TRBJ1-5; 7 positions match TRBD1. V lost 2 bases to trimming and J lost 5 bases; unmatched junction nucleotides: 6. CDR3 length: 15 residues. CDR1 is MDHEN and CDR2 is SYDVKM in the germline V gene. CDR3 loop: CASSLPQGVDQPQHF. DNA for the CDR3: TGTGCCAGCAGTTTACCCCAGGGGGTTGATCAGCCCCAGCATTTT. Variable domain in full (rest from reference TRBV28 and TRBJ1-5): DVKVTQSSRYLVKRTGEKVFLECVQDMDHENMFWYRQDPGLGLRLIYFSYDVKMKEKGDIPEGYSVSREKKERFSLILESASTNQTSMYLCASSLPQGVDQPQHFGDGTRLSIL.

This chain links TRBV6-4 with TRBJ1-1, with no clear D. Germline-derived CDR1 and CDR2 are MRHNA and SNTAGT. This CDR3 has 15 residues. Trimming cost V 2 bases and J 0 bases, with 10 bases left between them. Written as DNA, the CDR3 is TGTGCCAGCAGTGACGGTATAAACATGAACACTGAAGCTTTCTTT. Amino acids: CASSDGINMNTEAFF.

In nucleotides, the CDR3 is TGTGCCAGCAGGGTGAGCGGGAGCAAGGATGAGCAGTTCTTC. Translating gives CASRVSGSKDEQFF. The chain joins TRBV28 to TRBJ2-1; TRBD2 agrees at 8 bases. The CDR3 totals 14 residues. Trimming took 6 bases from V and 8 from J; bases not matched to a gene: 9. Germline V gene sequence: CDR1 MDHEN, CDR2 SYDVKM.

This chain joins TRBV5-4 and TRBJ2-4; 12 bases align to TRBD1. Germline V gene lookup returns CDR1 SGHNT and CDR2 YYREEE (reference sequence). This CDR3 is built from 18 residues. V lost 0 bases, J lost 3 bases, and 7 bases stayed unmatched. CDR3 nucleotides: TGTGCCAGCAGCTTGGCCGGGACAGGGGGCGTAGGCAAAAACATTCAGTACTTC. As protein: CASSLAGTGGVGKNIQYF.

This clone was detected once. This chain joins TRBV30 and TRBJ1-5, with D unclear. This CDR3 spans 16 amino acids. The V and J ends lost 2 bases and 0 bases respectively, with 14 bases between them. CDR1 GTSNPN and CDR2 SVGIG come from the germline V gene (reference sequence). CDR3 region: CAWSSGPGYSNQPQHF. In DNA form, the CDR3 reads TGTGCCTGGAGTTCCGGCCCCGGGTATAGCAATCAGCCCCAGCATTTT.

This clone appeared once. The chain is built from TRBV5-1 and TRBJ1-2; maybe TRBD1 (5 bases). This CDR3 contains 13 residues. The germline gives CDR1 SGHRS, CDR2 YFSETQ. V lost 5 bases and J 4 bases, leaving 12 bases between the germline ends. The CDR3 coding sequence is TGCGCCAGCAGGGCCGGGACGGTCTATGGCTACACCTTC. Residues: CASRAGTVYGYTF.

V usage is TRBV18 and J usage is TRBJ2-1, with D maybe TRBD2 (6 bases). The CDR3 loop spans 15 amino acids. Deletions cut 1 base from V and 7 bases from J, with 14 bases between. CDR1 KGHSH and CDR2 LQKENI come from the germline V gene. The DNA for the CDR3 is TGTGCCAGCTCACCACGGCGGGAAGAGGTGAATGAGCAGTTCTTC. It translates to CASSPRREEVNEQFF.

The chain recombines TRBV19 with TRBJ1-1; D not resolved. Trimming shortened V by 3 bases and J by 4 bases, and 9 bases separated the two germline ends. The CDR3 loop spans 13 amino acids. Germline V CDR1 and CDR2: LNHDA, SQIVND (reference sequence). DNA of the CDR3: TGTGCCAGTAGTATGAATGCGGGCACTGAAGCTTTCTTT. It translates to CASSMNAGTEAFF.

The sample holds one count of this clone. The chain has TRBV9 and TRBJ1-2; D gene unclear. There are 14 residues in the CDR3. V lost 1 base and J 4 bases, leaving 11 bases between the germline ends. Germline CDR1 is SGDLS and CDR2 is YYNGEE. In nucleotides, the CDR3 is TGTGCCAGCAGCGTATCGACGGAAAGCTATGGCTACACCTTC. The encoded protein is CASSVSTESYGYTF.

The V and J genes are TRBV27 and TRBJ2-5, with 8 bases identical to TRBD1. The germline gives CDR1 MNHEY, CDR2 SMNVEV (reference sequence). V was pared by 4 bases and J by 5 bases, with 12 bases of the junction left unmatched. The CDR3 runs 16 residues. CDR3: CASSSKGTGSLETQYF. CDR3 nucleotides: TGTGCCAGCAGTTCCAAGGGGACAGGATCCCTGGAGACCCAGTACTTC.

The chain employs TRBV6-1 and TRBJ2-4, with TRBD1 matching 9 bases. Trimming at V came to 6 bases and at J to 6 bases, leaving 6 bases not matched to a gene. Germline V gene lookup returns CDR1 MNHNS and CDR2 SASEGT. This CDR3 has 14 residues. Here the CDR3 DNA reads TGTGCCAGCAGGCCGGGACAGGGTTTAAACATTCAGTACTTC. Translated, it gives CASRPGQGLNIQYF.

The CDR3 DNA reads as TGCGCCAGCAGCGGGGACACTGGTAATGGCTACACCTTC. This gives the protein CASSGDTGNGYTF. The chain is built from TRBV10-2 and TRBJ1-2; a possible D gene is TRBD1 (6 bases). CDR1 is WSHSY and CDR2 is SAAADI in the germline V gene. The CDR3 runs to 13 residues. With 6 bases removed from V and 6 bases from J, the gap between germline ends came to 14 bases.

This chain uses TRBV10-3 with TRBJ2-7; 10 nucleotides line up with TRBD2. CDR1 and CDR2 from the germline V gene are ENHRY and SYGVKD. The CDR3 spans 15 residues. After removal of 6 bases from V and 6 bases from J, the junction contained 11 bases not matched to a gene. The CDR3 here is CAIRASGSDQSEQYF. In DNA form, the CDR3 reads TGTGCCATCAGAGCTAGCGGGAGTGATCAGTCCGAGCAGTACTTC.

Here the CDR3 reads CASSKDRGNEQFF. The CDR3 DNA sequence: TGTGCCAGCAGCAAGGACAGGGGAAATGAGCAGTTCTTC. The chain joins TRBV7-8 to TRBJ2-1, with 9 bases identical to TRBD1. Trimming at V came to 5 bases and at J to 7 bases, leaving 3 bases not matched to a gene. The CDR3 has 13 amino acids. CDR1 is SGHVS and CDR2 is FQNEAQ in the germline V gene.

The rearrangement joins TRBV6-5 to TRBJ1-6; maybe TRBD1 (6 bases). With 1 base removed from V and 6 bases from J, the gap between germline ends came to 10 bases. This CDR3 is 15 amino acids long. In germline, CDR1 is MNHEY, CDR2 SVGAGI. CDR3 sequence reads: CASSYLTGPNSPLHF. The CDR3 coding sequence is TGTGCCAGCAGTTACTTGACAGGACCTAATTCACCCCTCCACTTT.

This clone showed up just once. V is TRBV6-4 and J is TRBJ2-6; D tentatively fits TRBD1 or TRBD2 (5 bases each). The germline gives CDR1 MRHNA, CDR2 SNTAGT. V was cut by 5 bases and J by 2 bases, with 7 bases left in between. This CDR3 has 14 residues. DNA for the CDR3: TGTGCCAGCAGTTTGGGGGCTGGGGCCAACGTCCTGACTTTC. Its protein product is CASSLGAGANVLTF.

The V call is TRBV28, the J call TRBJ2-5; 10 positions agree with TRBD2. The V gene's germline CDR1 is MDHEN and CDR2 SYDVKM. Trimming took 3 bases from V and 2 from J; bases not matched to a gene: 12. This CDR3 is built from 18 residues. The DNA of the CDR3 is TGTGCCAGCAGTTTTATGGCTAGCGGGAGAGTAGGGCAAGAGACCCAGTACTTC. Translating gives CASSFMASGRVGQETQYF.

CDR3 sequence: CAIGGWEDGNTIYF. The CDR3 bases are TGTGCCATCGGAGGATGGGAGGATGGAAACACCATATATTTT. The chain uses TRBV10-3 and TRBJ1-3; D uncertain. The CDR3 contains 14 residues. The germline V gene encodes CDR1 ENHRY and CDR2 SYGVKD. Trimming shortened V by 8 bases and J by 3 bases, and 14 bases separated the two germline ends.

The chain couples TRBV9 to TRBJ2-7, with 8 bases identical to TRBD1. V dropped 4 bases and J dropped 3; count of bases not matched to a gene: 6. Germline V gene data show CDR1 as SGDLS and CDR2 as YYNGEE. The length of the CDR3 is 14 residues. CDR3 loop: CASSFGQGVYEQYF. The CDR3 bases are TGTGCCAGCAGCTTCGGACAGGGCGTCTACGAGCAGTACTTC.

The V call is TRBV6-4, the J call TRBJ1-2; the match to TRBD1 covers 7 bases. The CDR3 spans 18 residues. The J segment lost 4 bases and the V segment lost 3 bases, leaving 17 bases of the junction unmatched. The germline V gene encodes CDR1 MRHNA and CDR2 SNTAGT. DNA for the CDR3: TGTGCCAGCAGTGAGTCGAAGGTCCTGAGGGGGCTGATCTATGGCTACACCTTC. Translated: CASSESKVLRGLIYGYTF.

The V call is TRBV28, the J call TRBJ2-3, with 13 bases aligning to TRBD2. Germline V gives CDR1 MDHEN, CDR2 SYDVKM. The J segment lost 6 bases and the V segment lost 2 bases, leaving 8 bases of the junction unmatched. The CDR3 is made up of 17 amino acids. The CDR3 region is CASSLPGLAGVRDTQYF. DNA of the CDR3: TGTGCCAGCAGTTTACCCGGACTAGCGGGAGTCCGGGATACGCAGTATTTT.

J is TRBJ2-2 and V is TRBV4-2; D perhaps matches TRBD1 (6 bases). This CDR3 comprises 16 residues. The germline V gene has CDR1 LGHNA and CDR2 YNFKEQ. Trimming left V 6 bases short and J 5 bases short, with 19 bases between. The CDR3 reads CASRSGTGFPTGELFF. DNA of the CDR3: TGTGCCAGCAGATCGGGCACAGGGTTTCCTACCGGGGAGCTGTTTTTT.

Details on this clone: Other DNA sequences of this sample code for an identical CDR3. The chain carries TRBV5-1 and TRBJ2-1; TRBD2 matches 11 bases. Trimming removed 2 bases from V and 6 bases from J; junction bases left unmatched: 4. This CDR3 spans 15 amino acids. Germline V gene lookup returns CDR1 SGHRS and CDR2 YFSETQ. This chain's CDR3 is CASSLLAGGVNEQFF. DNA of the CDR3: TGCGCCAGCAGCTTATTAGCGGGAGGGGTCAATGAGCAGTTCTTC.